A selection of T cell receptor beta chains follows, all from one sample in a study of T cells in localized non-small cell lung cancer. Clones were read by immunoSEQ multiplex PCR, and TCRdb kept only the in-frame ones, dropping some. The sample lists over 10,000 clones; about 30% were seen once. The sequencing here drew on lung tumor tissue, taken before any cancer treatment. The receptor source for this set is an older female donor with stage I lung adenocarcinoma. The CDR3 runs from the conserved cysteine through the conserved F or W. D genes are given only for firm matches. Size is omitted from some rows. Given values are once, few, many or a class for expanded clones.

V	J	size	length	D	CDR3	DNA
TRBV19	TRBJ1-2	few	15	-	CASTINPPGAGGYTF	TGTGCCAGTACCATTAACCCGCCAGGGGCGGGGGGCTACACCTTC
TRBV6-8	TRBJ1-3	medium-sized	13	-	CASSSSVGNTIYF	TGTGCCAGCAGTTCATCTGTTGGAAACACCATATATTTT
TRBV11-3	TRBJ2-7	many	16	TRBD1	CASSVSHPGQVYEQYF	TGTGCCAGCAGCGTAAGCCACCCGGGACAGGTCTACGAGCAGTACTTC
TRBV30	TRBJ1-2	-	12	TRBD1	CALQQGAHGYTF	TGTGCCTTGCAACAGGGGGCACATGGCTATACCTTC
TRBV4-1	TRBJ1-2	few	17	TRBD1	CASSQDPLTGANYGYTF	TGCGCCAGCAGCCAAGATCCACTGACAGGGGCTAACTATGGCTACACCTTC
TRBV5-1	TRBJ1-4	-	15	-	CASSPLGAPNEKLFF	TGCGCCAGCAGCCCCTTGGGGGCTCCTAATGAAAAACTGTTTTTT
TRBV19	TRBJ2-3	-	16	-	CASSIFAGPVQGTQYF	TGTGCCAGTAGTATCTTCGCAGGGCCCGTTCAAGGTACGCAGTATTTT
TRBV2	TRBJ1-6	many	14	-	CASSAGASNSPLHF	TGTGCCAGCAGCGCGGGAGCTAGTAATTCACCCCTCCACTTT
TRBV18	TRBJ1-2	-	15	TRBD1	CASSPPDRGINGYTF	TGTGCCAGCTCACCACCGGACAGGGGAATAAATGGCTACACCTTC
TRBV4-1	TRBJ2-1	-	15	-	CASSPPGAGHNEQFF	TGCGCCAGCAGCCCCCCGGGGGCCGGACACAATGAGCAGTTCTTC